A selection of T cell receptor beta chains follows, all from one sample in a study of T cell repertoires in cytomegalovirus infection. Each CDR3 protein is one row after TCRdb ran MiXCR on the reads. The sample yields roughly 920,000 distinct CDR3 sequences, approximately 31% seen once. Antigens for these TCRs are unknown. The specimen comprised cultured CD8+ T cells from PBMCs, sampled from culture after CMV antigen stimulation. The receptors were sampled from a human donor in good health (CMV status not recorded). Some clones in this sample may be carry-over from other donors' samples. The conserved cysteine and the conserved F or W are not part of the CDR3 here. Part of the rows lack a size; the others show once, few, many or a class for expanded clones.

TRBV7-9	TRBJ2-2	NA	ASSLAGDASGGELF
TRBV27	TRBJ1-6	NA	ASSLGQGLESPLH
TRBV19	TRBJ2-1	many	ASRGAHSYNEQF
TRBV5-8	TRBJ2-6	few	ASRVGLASGANVLT
TRBV7-9	TRBJ2-5	NA	ASSPSRGQETQY
TRBV12-3/TRBV12-4	TRBJ1-2	few	ASSWTGNGYT
TRBV4-2	TRBJ2-1	NA	ASSQVSPKLFRVYNEQF
TRBV7-9	TRBJ1-1	few	ASSAPGNTEAF
TRBV24-1	TRBJ2-3	NA	ATSDLGGVEYTDTQY
TRBV6-2/TRBV6-3	TRBJ2-5	few	ASSPAEVQY
TRBV10-1	TRBJ1-4	many	ASSEWGDGEKLF
TRBV27	TRBJ2-1	few	ASLFLGEQF
TRBV18	TRBJ2-5	NA	ASSPTDTQREETQY
TRBV7-6	TRBJ2-5	few	ASSHGTGQETQY
TRBV3-1	TRBJ1-5	NA	ASSQAGRFNQPQH
TRBV6-6	TRBJ1-1	many	ASRGQGLNTEAF
TRBV28	TRBJ2-5	few	ASSFSGHQTGTQY
TRBV6-2/TRBV6-3	TRBJ2-5	few	ASSYTTTGPLGTQY
TRBV27	TRBJ2-7	few	ASSFGVNYEQY
TRBV25-1	TRBJ2-4	NA	ASSGAAGADIQY
TRBV24-1	TRBJ1-5	NA	ATPPGLSNQPQH
TRBV12-3/TRBV12-4	TRBJ2-1	few	ASTTEGPTYNEQF
TRBV12-3/TRBV12-4	TRBJ1-1	many	ASSQTGIEAF
TRBV7-9	TRBJ2-4	NA	ASSPDEGTFKNIQY
TRBV20-1	TRBJ2-1	NA	SVIEVDPGQGDYNEQF
TRBV28	TRBJ1-1	NA	ASSYRGYFEAF
TRBV7-3	TRBJ2-2	many	ASSLTSGGLTGELF
TRBV6-2/TRBV6-3	TRBJ2-5	few	ASSLTRRETQY
TRBV5-1	TRBJ2-7	NA	ASSWGQGTGDEQY
TRBV2	TRBJ1-2	NA	ASSEAEDYYGYT
TRBV29-1	TRBJ1-4	NA	SVTGITATNEKLF
TRBV11-2	TRBJ2-1	NA	ASSPEDDNEQF
TRBV7-9	TRBJ2-7	NA	ASSLASRLAEVGEQY
TRBV14	TRBJ1-1	NA	ASSQAPARGTEAF
TRBV2	TRBJ2-5	NA	ASNSKLGETQY
TRBV7-9	TRBJ2-2	NA	ASRSSRDRRTGELF
TRBV6-1	TRBJ2-2	NA	ASEGLTGELF
TRBV12-3/TRBV12-4	TRBJ1-2	NA	ASVPGQITYGYT
TRBV6-1	TRBJ2-7	few	ASSDRDRAVSYEQY
TRBV7-2	TRBJ2-1	many	ASSPPGGPDRDEQF
TRBV3-1	TRBJ2-2	NA	ASSQVVDRGIMNTGELF
TRBV6-5	TRBJ2-7	few	ASSYSTSGYNYEQY
TRBV24-1	TRBJ2-3	NA	ATQDTQSFTDTQY
TRBV4-1	TRBJ2-2	NA	ASSQGLAVGELF
TRBV7-6	TRBJ1-1	once	ASSLGQGRWTEAF
TRBV2	TRBJ1-4	NA	ASGGNEKLF
TRBV27	TRBJ1-2	NA	ASSFLPGQDYGYT
TRBV4-1	TRBJ2-1	few	ASSQELTGYEQF
TRBV19	TRBJ1-5	NA	ASSIGGKGQPQH
TRBV6-2/TRBV6-3	TRBJ2-1	few	ASSYSYVGPTNSNSSYNEQF
TRBV27	TRBJ1-6	once	ASSPREGLHNSPLH
TRBV4-2	TRBJ2-1	NA	ASSQEPFGGGHHNEQF
TRBV6-8	TRBJ1-6	NA	ASRLGGSSSPLH
TRBV4-3	TRBJ2-7	once	ASSQEPSPSSYEQY
TRBV20-1	TRBJ2-7	few	SARFAAGESYEQY
TRBV6-2/TRBV6-3	TRBJ1-2	NA	ASRHLRAFLTYGYT
TRBV6-1	TRBJ2-3	NA	ASKFGLKLSTDTQY
TRBV29-1	TRBJ2-2	NA	SVAGGPDGTGELF
TRBV6-6	TRBJ2-4	NA	ASSYSSNGVEGKNIQY